This TCR beta chain was sequenced during a study of OX40 agonist ivuxolimab in advanced cancers. Drawing of blood for sampling happened at baseline, at cycle 4 day 1, and at cycle 7 day 1. The assay was immunoSEQ multiplex PCR, and TCRdb's table has in-frame clones only and misses some. The sample contains some 35,000 clones, approximately 84% of which appear only once. Germline assignment: CDR1 MNHEY and CDR2 SMNVEV (reference sequence). The CDR3 has 15 residues. Germline trimming cut 5 bases from V and 7 bases from J; bases unmatched to any gene: 13. The rearrangement links TRBV27 to TRBJ2-7; 8 bases are a match to TRBD2. Sequenced here: CD4+ or CD8+ T cells sorted from blood, sampled in a trial of the OX40 agonist ivuxolimab. This clonotype was sampled from an adult with an advanced solid tumor such as melanoma, head and neck, liver or kidney cancer. The CDR3 bases are TGTGCCAGCAGTCAACCGGTGCCGGGGGGGTGGGAGCAGTACTTC. Protein sequence: CASSQPVPGGWEQYF.